Below are 9 T cell receptor beta chains sequenced from a single sample in a study of cytomegalovirus exposure and HLA in healthy donors. In the PCR, 60 Vbeta and 13 Jbeta primers were used. TCRdb keeps only in-frame clones here, not all; method: immunoSEQ multiplex PCR. Altogether 110,000 to 150,000 clones are present, about 70% being singletons, with the ten largest covering 1.5% to 2%. Material for sequencing was PBMCs. These receptor sequences come from a woman between 40 and 50 years old in good health and CMV-seronegative.

This clone turned up a few times. V usage is TRBV2 and J usage is TRBJ2-3; weak D call: TRBD2 (7 bases). CDR3 length equals 15 residues. V lost 3 bases, J lost 4 bases, and 14 bases lay in between. Germline assignment: CDR1 SNHLY and CDR2 FYNNEI. CDR3 sequence (DNA): TGTGCCAGCAGTGATATAGGGGGGGGGCCAGATACGCAGTATTTT. It specifies CASSDIGGGPDTQYF.

This chain connects TRBV6-1 to TRBJ1-1; tentatively, D is TRBD1 (5 bases). Germline V CDR1 and CDR2: MNHNS, SASEGT. V was shortened by 1 base and J by 4 bases, with 13 bases between the two germline ends. This CDR3 contains 15 residues. CDR3 bases: TGTGCCAGCAGTGAAGGGGGCAGGGTTGGCACTGAAGCTTTCTTT. This gives the protein CASSEGGRVGTEAFF.

This chain connects TRBV6-1 to TRBJ2-7; TRBD1 is a possible D gene (6 bases). The CDR3 loop spans 13 amino acids. Trimming left V 4 bases short and J 5 bases short, with 12 bases between. Looked up from germline, CDR1 is MNHNS and CDR2 is SASEGT. This chain's CDR3 is CASSATGKNEQYF. For the CDR3, the DNA is TGTGCCAGCAGTGCAACAGGGAAGAACGAGCAGTACTTC.

This chain connects TRBV10-2 to TRBJ1-5; D is unclear. Trimming stripped 0 bases from V and 6 bases from J, with 9 bases between. Germline CDR1 reads WSHSY; CDR2 reads SAAADI. The CDR3 is 14 residues long. CDR3 sequence reads: CASSESTETQPQHF. CDR3 nucleotides: TGCGCCAGCAGTGAGTCAACAGAGACTCAGCCCCAGCATTTT.

CDR3 bases: TGTGCCAGCAGTTTCCGAGAAAATCAGCCCCAGCATTTT. This translates into CASSFRENQPQHF. The chain employs TRBV27 and TRBJ1-5, with D hard to call. The length of the CDR3 is 13 residues. With 3 bases removed from V and 4 bases from J, the gap between germline ends came to 7 bases. CDR1 is MNHEY and CDR2 is SMNVEV in the germline V gene (reference sequence).

This rearrangement joins TRBV30 to TRBJ1-2; D call uncertain. CDR3 length: 12 residues. Per the germline V gene, CDR1 is GTSNPN and CDR2 is SVGIG (reference sequence). V lost 0 bases and J lost 7, with 9 bases in between. CDR3 coding DNA: TGTGCCTGGAGTGTAGAGGCTTTTGGCTACACCTTC. The encoded protein is CAWSVEAFGYTF.

This clone has a handful of counts. This rearrangement joins TRBV5-1 to TRBJ1-4; no clear D. The CDR3 has 13 residues. Between the trimmed V and J ends, which lost 0 bases and 8 bases, there was a span of 8 bases. CDR1 and CDR2 from the germline V gene are SGHRS and YFSETQ. In nucleotides, the CDR3 is TGCGCCAGCAGCTTGGGGTTTCGGGAAAAACTGTTTTTT. Residues: CASSLGFREKLFF.

The chain is built from TRBV9 and TRBJ1-1; maybe TRBD1 (5 bases). The germline V and J ends were trimmed by 4 bases and 4 bases, with 14 bases remaining between them. The CDR3 spans 14 residues. Germline V CDR1 and CDR2: SGDLS, YYNGEE. The CDR3 DNA is TGTGCCAGCAGCCCCCTCGGGGGTGGCACTGAAGCTTTCTTT. Residues: CASSPLGGGTEAFF.

CDR3 coding DNA: TGTGCCAGCTCAGAATCGACAGCCTATGGCTACACCTTC. It yields the protein CASSESTAYGYTF. This chain links TRBV18 with TRBJ1-2; weak D call: TRBD1 (5 bases). The germline CDR1 and CDR2 sequences are KGHSH and LQKENI. The length of the CDR3 is 13 residues. With 5 bases removed from V and 4 bases from J, the gap between germline ends came to 11 bases. The full variable domain, its missing parts supplied by reference TRBV18 and TRBJ1-2, is NAGVMQNPRHLVRRRGQEARLRCSPMKGHSHVYWYRQLPEEGLKFMVYLQKENIIDESGMPKERFSAEFPKEGPSILRIQQVVRGDSAAYFCASSESTAYGYTFGSGTRLTVV.